One sample yielded the 9 T cell receptor beta chains listed below, sequenced in a study of blood T cell repertoires in COVID-19. Profiled with immunoSEQ multiplex PCR; TCRdb holds only in-frame clones, not every one. The sample contains more than 90,000 clones, around 92% of which appear only once. The sequencing input was peripheral blood. Source of these receptors: a man aged 50 or older with active COVID-19.

The chain uses TRBV28 and TRBJ1-5; TRBD1 agrees at 8 bases. The germline V gene encodes CDR1 MDHEN and CDR2 SYDVKM. The CDR3 consists of 13 residues. V trimming: 8 bases; J trimming: 4 bases; junction bases outside the gene matches: 4. In nucleotides, the CDR3 is TGTGCCAGCGTCCGGGACAGGAATCAGCCCCAGCATTTT. It translates to CASVRDRNQPQHF.

The CDR3 DNA sequence: TGTGCCAGCAGTCGGACTAGCGGGAGGACAGGTTTTCAAGATACGCAGTATTTT. Translating gives CASSRTSGRTGFQDTQYF. The rearrangement links TRBV2 to TRBJ2-3; 14 bases are shared with TRBD2. The CDR3 covers 18 residues. V lost 5 bases to trimming and J lost 5 bases; unmatched junction nucleotides: 12. Germline loops: CDR1 SNHLY, CDR2 FYNNEI. Using reference TRBV2 and TRBJ2-3 for the parts outside the CDR3, the full variable domain is EPEVTQTPSHQVTQMGQEVILRCVPISNHLYFYWYRQILGQKVEFLVSFYNNEISEKSEIFDDQFSVERPDGSNFTLKIRSTKLEDSAMYFCASSRTSGRTGFQDTQYFGPGTRLTVL.

The V call is TRBV7-9, the J call TRBJ2-2, with TRBD1 matching 10 bases. Germline V gene sequence: CDR1 SEHNR, CDR2 FQNEAQ (reference sequence). The J segment lost 6 bases and the V segment lost 1 base, leaving 8 bases of the junction unmatched. This CDR3 has 17 residues. The CDR3 sequence: CASSLERQGADAGELFF. CDR3 nucleotide sequence: TGTGCCAGCAGCTTAGAAAGACAGGGGGCCGACGCCGGGGAGCTGTTTTTT.

V usage is TRBV2 and J usage is TRBJ2-3, with a weak D call TRBD2 (5 bases). With 4 bases removed from V and 2 bases from J, the gap between germline ends came to 13 bases. The CDR3 contains 15 residues. The germline V gene encodes CDR1 SNHLY and CDR2 FYNNEI. DNA for the CDR3: TGTGCCAGCAGTGGGGAATCCGGGATCACAGATACGCAGTATTTT. It specifies CASSGESGITDTQYF.

The chain links TRBV29-1 to TRBJ1-1; D unclear. The germline V gene encodes CDR1 SQVTM and CDR2 ANQGSEA. CDR3 size: 12 residues. V lost 7 bases to trimming and J lost 3 bases, with 12 bases between them. Here the CDR3 reads CSAATGDTEAFF. The CDR3 nucleotides read TGCAGCGCTGCGACTGGAGACACTGAAGCTTTCTTT.

This chain uses TRBV4-1 with TRBJ2-1; TRBD2 agrees at 8 bases. V shed 1 base, J shed 0 bases, and the junction held 11 bases outside the gene matches. This CDR3 spans 19 amino acids. The germline V gene encodes CDR1 MGHRA and CDR2 YSYEKL. The CDR3, as DNA: TGCGCCAGCAGCCAAGGATTACCGGGAGGGCCTCGCTCCTACAATGAGCAGTTCTTC. Its translation: CASSQGLPGGPRSYNEQFF.

This clone is a singleton in its sample. The chain uses TRBV21-1 and TRBJ2-1; the table's D call, TRBD2, has no DNA check behind it. TRBV21-1 is listed as a pseudogene. There are 18 residues in the CDR3. The CDR3 reads CASSKAWGTSGGHNEQFF. The CDR3 region has the DNA TGTGCCAGCAGCAAAGCCTGGGGAACTAGCGGGGGGCACAATGAGCAGTTCTTC.

The chain has TRBV6-5 and TRBJ1-5, with 10 bases that match TRBD1. The CDR3 is 16 amino acids. CDR1 and CDR2 from the germline V gene are MNHEY and SVGAGI. The trim removed 4 bases at V and 3 bases at J, leaving 6 bases unmatched. CDR3 protein: CASSSGTGATNQPQHF. DNA for the CDR3: TGTGCCAGCAGTTCGGGGACAGGGGCTACCAATCAGCCCCAGCATTTT.

The rearrangement joins TRBV6-5 to TRBJ2-1; D might be TRBD2 (5 bases). Trimming stripped 6 bases from V and 9 bases from J, with 15 bases between. This CDR3 is built from 13 residues. Germline CDR1 and CDR2: MNHEY and SVGAGI. This CDR3 is CASRRSGVSEQFF. DNA of the CDR3: TGTGCCAGCAGGCGATCCGGGGTTAGTGAGCAGTTCTTC.